The 11 T cell receptor beta chains below come from one sample, sequenced in a study of human T cells and chemical hapten exposure. Time point described: patch test 1, 2 weeks after DPC sensitization. Indicated treatment: therapeutic diphenylcyclopropenone sensitization with weekly scalp DPC. TCRdb analysed the RACE reads with MiXCR anew, one entry per CDR3 protein. The repertoire has around 50,000 distinct CDR3 sequences, 8% to 9.5% of them found once; the top ten carry around 4.3%. Source: whole blood, taken in connection with sensitization to the hapten diphenylcyclopropenone (DPC). The receptors derive from a woman between 45 and 65 years old with alopecia areata. Some clones in this sample may be carry-over from other donors' samples.

The V and J genes are TRBV28 and TRBJ2-1, with TRBD1 matching 8 bases. CDR1 and CDR2 (germline): MDHEN, SYDVKM. V trimming: 5 bases; J trimming: 10 bases; junction bases outside the gene matches: 7. This CDR3 spans 13 amino acids. The CDR3: CASSPTTGDEQFF. For the CDR3, the DNA is TGTGCCAGCAGTCCTACGACAGGGGACGAGCAGTTCTTC.

This clonotype was found many times. The V call is TRBV20-1, the J call TRBJ2-1; D perhaps matches TRBD2 (6 bases). The V end lost 4 bases, the J end lost 10 bases, and 20 bases lay between the germline ends. This CDR3 has 14 residues. Germline V gene data show CDR1 as DFQATT and CDR2 as SNEGSKA (reference sequence). CDR3 protein: CSAIPARDGREQFF. Here the CDR3 DNA reads TGCAGTGCTATTCCCGCGCGGGACGGTCGAGAGCAGTTCTTC.

The rearrangement uses TRBV28 and TRBJ2-7; TRBD1 might be the D (6 bases). The length of the CDR3 is 14 residues. Trimming cost V 3 bases and J 0 bases, with 9 bases left between them. Germline V gene data show CDR1 as MDHEN and CDR2 as SYDVKM. CDR3 protein: CASSLGAGSYEQYF. The CDR3 nucleotides read TGTGCCAGCAGTTTGGGGGCCGGCTCCTACGAGCAGTACTTC.

This clonotype was found many times. In DNA form, the CDR3 reads TGTGCCAGCAGTCCGAATGGGGGCGCGGACACTGAAGCTTTCTTT. This translates into CASSPNGGADTEAFF. The chain has TRBV7-9 and TRBJ1-1, with D possibly TRBD1 on 6 matching bases. The CDR3 is 15 amino acids. The germline gives CDR1 SEHNR, CDR2 FQNEAQ (reference sequence). Deletions cut 6 bases from V and 3 bases from J, with 17 bases between. Looking up the rest from reference TRBV7-9 and TRBJ1-1 gives the full variable domain: DTGVSQNPRHKITKRGQNVTFRCDPISEHNRLYWYRQTLGQGPEFLTYFQNEAQLEKSRLLSDRFSAERPKGSFSTLEIQRTEQGDSAMYLCASSPNGGADTEAFFGQGTRLTVV.

This clonotype was observed a few times. This sequence joins TRBV7-9 and TRBJ2-1; TRBD2 agrees at 13 bases. The ends lost 6 bases at V and 6 bases at J; junction bases unmatched: 5. Germline V lookup: CDR1 SEHNR, CDR2 FQNEAQ (reference sequence). This CDR3 is built from 15 residues. The CDR3 DNA reads as TGTGCCAGCAGTAAAGGACTAGCGGGAGTCAATGAGCAGTTCTTC. Its protein is CASSKGLAGVNEQFF.

The chain uses TRBV27 and TRBJ2-1; 11 bases fit TRBD1. V gave up 5 bases and J gave up 0 bases; unmatched junction bases: 3. Germline V lookup: CDR1 MNHEY, CDR2 SMNVEV (reference sequence). The CDR3 length is 16 residues. The CDR3 DNA is TGTGCCAGCAGTCCTGGGACAGGGGGCTCCTACAATGAGCAGTTCTTC. Its protein product is CASSPGTGGSYNEQFF.

This clonotype was seen repeatedly, ten times or more. The rearrangement uses TRBV20-1 and TRBJ2-3; the match to TRBD2 covers 15 bases. The V segment lost 5 bases and the J segment 1 base; nucleotides outside the gene matches: 1. CDR1 DFQATT and CDR2 SNEGSKA come from the germline V gene (reference sequence). The CDR3 runs to 15 residues. CDR3 nucleotides: TGCAGTGCTGGACTAGCGGGGGGGGGCACAGATACGCAGTATTTT. Amino acids: CSAGLAGGGTDTQYF.

There are a few counts of this clonotype. This rearrangement joins TRBV14 to TRBJ2-7; 7 nucleotides agree with TRBD1. The germline CDR1 and CDR2 sequences are SGHDN and FVKESK. CDR3 length: 16 residues. Losses at the gene ends were 2 bases for V and 4 bases for J; bases not matched to a gene: 11. CDR3: CASSQLAGTALYEQYF. The CDR3, as DNA: TGTGCCAGCAGCCAATTAGCAGGGACAGCATTATACGAGCAGTACTTC.

This sequence joins TRBV28 and TRBJ1-2; D unresolved. This CDR3 has 14 amino acids. In germline, CDR1 is MDHEN, CDR2 SYDVKM. The V and J ends lost 3 bases and 6 bases respectively, with 14 bases between them. In DNA form, the CDR3 reads TGTGCCAGCAGTTTTAGACAAAATCGAAATGGCTACACCTTC. Translated, it gives CASSFRQNRNGYTF.

This clonotype came up many times. The rearrangement links TRBV6-2 or TRBV6-3 to TRBJ1-1; no definite D call. The CDR3 runs to 12 residues. The V end lost 2 bases, the J end lost 5 bases, and 6 bases lay between the germline ends. Per germline, CDR1 MNHEY and CDR2 SVGEGT. For the CDR3, the DNA is TGTGCCAGCAGTTACGGGATGACTGAAGCTTTCTTT. Protein: CASSYGMTEAFF.

This clonotype was observed many times. The V call is TRBV18, the J call TRBJ2-1, with D possibly being TRBD2 (5 bases). V lost 0 bases to trimming and J lost 6 bases, with 9 bases between them. The germline gives CDR1 KGHSH, CDR2 LQKENI. The CDR3 consists of 14 residues. CDR3 residues: CASSPPYGVNEQFF. The CDR3 DNA follows: TGTGCCAGCTCACCACCATACGGGGTCAATGAGCAGTTCTTC.